This TCR beta chain was sequenced during a study of CD8+ T cells in alopecia areata. Noted treatment: oral pan-JAK inhibitor, 5-10 mg twice daily. The length of the CDR3 is 13 residues. The ends were cut back, 6 bases at V and 7 bases at J, with 13 bases in the middle. The germline V gene has CDR1 MNHNS and CDR2 SASEGT. Extraction of RNA preceded its reverse transcription into cDNA, which served as the sequencing template. This table comes from immunoSEQ multiplex PCR, and its TCRdb copy is limited to in-frame clones, with some not included. The data contain about 220,000 clones, about 58% of them singletons.

The chain couples TRBV6-1 to TRBJ1-5, with D hard to call. The sequence came from a human donor with alopecia areata. Here the sequenced sample was CD4+ T cells sorted from blood, taken at week 4, from a patient treated with tofacitinib. The CDR3 coding sequence is TGTGCCAGCAGGGGAACCCGCGGGCAGCCCCAGCATTTT. This codes for CASRGTRGQPQHF.